The next 30 T cell receptor beta chains were all read from a single sample in a study of T cell responses to AZD1222 COVID-19 vaccine. TCRdb's table, derived via immunoSEQ multiplex PCR, lists solely in-frame clones and lacks some. The table has 120,000 or so clones, 90% seen once; the top ten hold just over 7%. The sample here was peripheral blood, taken on day 0 of AZD1222 vaccination. All receptors come from an adult in good health.

The V and J genes are TRBV5-1 and TRBJ1-2, with D possibly matching TRBD1 (6 bases). The CDR3 runs to 15 residues. From germline, CDR1 is SGHRS and CDR2 YFSETQ. V was clipped by 0 bases and J by 4 bases, with 13 bases between them. The CDR3 reads CASSLGSGDPYGYTF. The CDR3 bases are TGCGCCAGCAGCTTGGGATCAGGGGACCCCTATGGCTACACCTTC. Filled out from reference TRBV5-1 and TRBJ1-2, the complete variable domain reads KAGVTQTPRYLIKTRGQQVTLSCSPISGHRSVSWYQQTPGQGLQFLFEYFSETQRNKGNFPGRFSGRQFSNSRSEMNVSTLELGDSALYLCASSLGSGDPYGYTFGSGTRLTVV.

The genes are TRBV18 and TRBJ2-2; 7 nucleotides match TRBD1. J lost 5 bases, V lost 2 bases, and 5 bases had no gene match. CDR1 and CDR2 (germline): KGHSH, LQKENI. This CDR3 has 15 amino acids. CDR3 sequence: CASSPFQGETGELFF. Written as DNA, the CDR3 is TGTGCCAGCTCACCATTTCAGGGGGAGACCGGGGAGCTGTTTTTT.

The chain combines TRBV28 with TRBJ2-4; D is uncertain. V was cut by 5 bases and J by 6 bases, with 17 bases left in between. CDR3 size: 15 residues. Per germline, CDR1 MDHEN and CDR2 SYDVKM. The CDR3 spells CASSLYVGNGNIQYF. The CDR3 nucleotides are TGTGCCAGCAGTCTATACGTAGGGAATGGAAACATTCAGTACTTC.

This chain joins TRBV4-3 and TRBJ2-7; D call uncertain. Trimming pared 3 bases from V and 2 bases from J, leaving 11 bases between. Germline loops: CDR1 LGHNA, CDR2 YSLEER. CDR3 length equals 14 residues. DNA for the CDR3: TGCGCCAGCAGCCAGGAAGACGGTACCTACGAGCAGTACTTC. Protein: CASSQEDGTYEQYF.

The chain employs TRBV7-8 and TRBJ2-7; D not certain. Germline V CDR1 and CDR2: SGHVS, FQNEAQ. CDR3 size: 12 residues. Trimming cost V 5 bases and J 0 bases, with 5 bases left between them. The CDR3 reads CASSPSSYEQYF. The CDR3 region has the DNA TGTGCCAGCAGCCCGAGCTCCTACGAGCAGTACTTC.

The chain is built from TRBV23-1 and TRBJ2-7; D is perhaps TRBD1 (6 bases). TRBV23-1 has ORF status, its function being uncertain. This CDR3 comprises 12 residues. V lost 10 bases to trimming and J lost 6 bases, with 16 bases between them. The CDR3 is CATRDRTSEQYF. The CDR3 DNA sequence: TGCGCCACCCGAGACAGGACTTCCGAGCAGTACTTC.

The chain's CDR3 is CASSLAPGFRSGNTIYF. DNA of the CDR3: TGTGCCAGCAGCCTTGCTCCAGGGTTCCGGTCTGGAAACACCATATATTTT. The rearrangement uses TRBV3-1 (or the pseudogene TRBV3-2) and TRBJ1-3; the D gene is possibly TRBD1 (5 bases). The length of the CDR3 is 17 residues. The germline V gene has CDR1 LGHDT and CDR2 YNNKEL (reference sequence). V lost 4 bases and J 1 base, leaving 17 bases between the germline ends.

This chain joins TRBV29-1 and TRBJ2-7; D call uncertain. There are 12 residues in the CDR3. Germline-derived CDR1 and CDR2 are SQVTM and ANQGSEA. V lost 6 bases and J lost 3, with 12 bases in between. The CDR3 DNA reads TGCAGCGTCATAGCAGGCCGCTACGAGCAGTACTTC. This gives the protein CSVIAGRYEQYF.

The chain couples TRBV4-1 to TRBJ1-5; D remains unclear. V was trimmed by 3 bases and J by 1 base, leaving 10 bases between them. CDR3 size: 15 residues. Germline CDR1 reads MGHRA; CDR2 reads YSYEKL. CDR3 residues: CASSQSFTSNQPQHF. For the CDR3, the DNA is TGCGCCAGCAGCCAGTCCTTCACCAGCAATCAGCCCCAGCATTTT.

This chain connects TRBV13 to TRBJ2-3; D may match TRBD1 or TRBD2 (6 bases each). Trimming removed 3 bases at V and 2 bases at J, with 15 bases between. This CDR3 region has 16 residues. The germline CDR1 and CDR2 sequences are PRHDT and FYEKMQ (reference sequence). CDR3 in amino acids: CASSLGGGTFTDTQYF. In nucleotides, the CDR3 is TGTGCCAGCAGCTTGGGAGGCGGGACATTCACAGATACGCAGTATTTT.

J is TRBJ1-5 and V is TRBV28; TRBD1 is a possible D gene (5 bases). The CDR3 runs to 14 residues. V lost 5 bases and J lost 8, with 16 bases in between. CDR1 is MDHEN, CDR2 SYDVKM, per germline. The CDR3 protein is CASSIRQFSEPQHF. The CDR3 DNA is TGTGCCAGCAGTATCAGACAGTTTTCAGAGCCCCAGCATTTT.

The rearrangement joins TRBV5-1 to TRBJ2-2; perhaps TRBD2 as D (5 bases). V was clipped by 4 bases and J by 5 bases, with 12 bases between them. Germline lookup yields CDR1 SGHRS and CDR2 YFSETQ. The CDR3 contains 14 residues. The CDR3 region is CASSPGWGTGELFF. The CDR3 DNA sequence: TGCGCCAGCAGCCCGGGATGGGGTACCGGGGAGCTGTTTTTT. Drawing the rest from reference TRBV5-1 and TRBJ2-2, the complete variable domain is KAGVTQTPRYLIKTRGQQVTLSCSPISGHRSVSWYQQTPGQGLQFLFEYFSETQRNKGNFPGRFSGRQFSNSRSEMNVSTLELGDSALYLCASSPGWGTGELFFGEGSRLTVL.

The V gene is TRBV5-6, the J gene TRBJ2-3, with D possibly TRBD2 on 6 matching bases. Germline loops: CDR1 SGHDT, CDR2 YYEEEE. This CDR3 is built from 16 residues. Trimming pared 0 bases from V and 2 bases from J, leaving 13 bases between. CDR3 residues: CASSLAGGTHTDTQYF. Written as DNA, the CDR3 is TGTGCCAGCAGCTTGGCCGGCGGGACCCACACAGATACGCAGTATTTT.

This chain links TRBV3-1 (or the pseudogene TRBV3-2) with TRBJ2-3, with 13 bases matching TRBD2. This CDR3 spans 17 amino acids. V dropped 4 bases and J dropped 1; count of bases not matched to a gene: 5. Germline V lookup: CDR1 LGHDT, CDR2 YNNKEL (reference sequence). The CDR3 is CASSRGLAGAGTDTQYF. CDR3 in DNA: TGTGCCAGCAGCCGCGGACTAGCGGGAGCGGGCACAGATACGCAGTATTTT.

The chain has TRBV2 and TRBJ2-2, with D perhaps matching TRBD1 (5 bases). Deletions cut 6 bases from V and 0 bases from J, with 11 bases between. The CDR3 loop spans 15 amino acids. CDR1 and CDR2 from the germline V gene are SNHLY and FYNNEI. The CDR3 DNA sequence: TGTGCCAGCAGCGGTCAGGGTTCGAACACCGGGGAGCTGTTTTTT. Translation gives CASSGQGSNTGELFF.

This clone has a handful of counts. The rearrangement joins TRBV6-5 to TRBJ2-5; D may be TRBD2 (6 bases). The CDR3 runs to 14 residues. In germline, CDR1 is MNHEY, CDR2 SVGAGI. V gave up 3 bases and J gave up 4 bases, with 12 bases separating them. CDR3 sequence (DNA): TGTGCCAGCAGTTATTCCTTGGGAGGAGAGACCCAGTACTTC. It translates to CASSYSLGGETQYF.

This clone was counted once. The chain couples TRBV19 to TRBJ1-3; no reliable D call. This CDR3 has 16 amino acids. Germline CDR1 is LNHDA and CDR2 is SQIVND (reference sequence). V shed 3 bases and J shed 0 bases, with 12 bases lying between them. The CDR3 DNA reads TGTGCCAGTAGTATCCCGGTCGTTGGCTCTGGAAACACCATATATTTT. It encodes CASSIPVVGSGNTIYF.

This sequence joins TRBV5-4 and TRBJ1-1; TRBD1 might be the D (5 bases). CDR1 is SGHNT, CDR2 YYREEE, per germline (reference sequence). V lost 0 bases, J lost 1 base, and 10 bases lay in between. The CDR3 extends over 15 amino acids. The CDR3 DNA reads as TGTGCCAGCAGCTTGGTAGGGGCAACGAACACTGAAGCTTTCTTT. This gives the protein CASSLVGATNTEAFF.

The chain uses TRBV6-6 and TRBJ1-5, with D hard to call. The CDR3 is made up of 12 amino acids. V was cut by 5 bases and J by 5 bases, with 7 bases left in between. In germline, CDR1 is MNHNY, CDR2 SVGAGI (reference sequence). The CDR3 DNA sequence: TGTGCCAGCAGTATGGAAGATCAGCCCCAGCATTTT. This codes for CASSMEDQPQHF.

V usage is TRBV28 and J usage is TRBJ2-1; D is perhaps TRBD1 or TRBD2 (5 bases each). The V end lost 2 bases, the J end lost 4 bases, and 12 bases lay between the germline ends. Looked up from germline, CDR1 is MDHEN and CDR2 is SYDVKM. This CDR3 region has 15 residues. The CDR3 here is CASSLGPGPYNEQFF. CDR3 coding DNA: TGTGCCAGCAGTTTAGGACCGGGACCGTACAATGAGCAGTTCTTC.

This clone was picked up one time. The chain joins TRBV3-1 (or the pseudogene TRBV3-2) to TRBJ1-1; 9 positions agree with TRBD1. Germline CDR1 reads LGHDT; CDR2 reads YNNKEL (reference sequence). V lost 4 bases, J lost 4 bases, and 4 bases stayed unmatched. The CDR3 has 14 residues. The CDR3 sequence: CASSPTGGPTEAFF. CDR3 nucleotide sequence: TGTGCCAGCAGCCCTACAGGGGGCCCCACTGAAGCTTTCTTT.

The chain couples TRBV7-9 to TRBJ2-1; a possible D gene is TRBD1 (6 bases). Looked up from germline, CDR1 is SEHNR and CDR2 is FQNEAQ (reference sequence). The CDR3 totals 16 residues. With 6 bases removed from V and 0 bases from J, the gap between germline ends came to 15 bases. Here the CDR3 DNA reads TGTGCCAGCAGGGGGATGGGGGCAAGCTCCTACAATGAGCAGTTCTTC. This gives the protein CASRGMGASSYNEQFF.

The chain employs TRBV5-1 and TRBJ2-2, with D possibly being TRBD1 or TRBD2 (5 bases each). With 4 bases removed from V and 7 bases from J, the gap between germline ends came to 14 bases. Germline V gene data show CDR1 as SGHRS and CDR2 as YFSETQ. CDR3 length: 14 amino acids. CDR3 in DNA: TGCGCCAGCAGCGGAACAGTTGGGGGCGGGGAGCTGTTTTTT. As protein: CASSGTVGGGELFF.

The chain links TRBV7-2 to TRBJ1-5; D not certain. Looked up from germline, CDR1 is SGHTA and CDR2 is FQGNSA. V shed 6 bases and J shed 1 base, with 13 bases lying between them. This CDR3 is built from 15 residues. The CDR3 region has the DNA TGTGCCAGCAGACGCTCGGCAGGCAGCAATCAGCCCCAGCATTTT. Amino acid sequence: CASRRSAGSNQPQHF.

V is TRBV28 and J is TRBJ1-2; 8 bases match TRBD1. Germline assignment: CDR1 MDHEN and CDR2 SYDVKM. The V gene end was trimmed by 5 bases and the J gene end by 2 bases; junction bases not matched to a gene: 4. The CDR3 loop spans 14 amino acids. CDR3 region: CASSQRTGNYGYTF. DNA for the CDR3: TGTGCCAGCAGTCAGCGGACAGGGAACTATGGCTACACCTTC.

V is TRBV25-1 and J is TRBJ2-2; possibly TRBD2 for D (6 bases). Germline CDR1 reads MGHDK; CDR2 reads SYGVNS. The V gene lost 4 bases and the J gene lost 6 bases, with 12 bases spanning the gap. The CDR3 length is 14 residues. CDR3 sequence reads: CASSVTSYSGELFF. The CDR3 DNA sequence: TGTGCCAGCAGTGTCACTAGCTATTCCGGGGAGCTGTTTTTT.

Only one count was recorded for this clone. V is TRBV10-3 and J is TRBJ1-1, with a tentative D call TRBD1 (5 bases). The germline V gene has CDR1 ENHRY and CDR2 SYGVKD. The CDR3 is 14 amino acids. With 4 bases removed from V and 0 bases from J, the gap between germline ends came to 9 bases. The CDR3 region has the DNA TGTGCCATCAGTGGGGCGACAGTGAACACTGAAGCTTTCTTT. Translating gives CAISGATVNTEAFF.

The gene calls are TRBV7-2 and TRBJ1-1; 7 nucleotides agree with TRBD1. Germline V gives CDR1 SGHTA, CDR2 FQGNSA. The J segment lost 10 bases and the V segment lost 1 base, leaving 9 bases of the junction unmatched. The CDR3 loop spans 14 amino acids. As DNA, the CDR3 is TGTGCCAGCAGCTTAGTACAGGGGATAGGTGGAGCTTTCTTT. This codes for CASSLVQGIGGAFF.

This chain links TRBV18 with TRBJ2-1; 12 positions match TRBD2. Germline CDR1 reads KGHSH; CDR2 reads LQKENI. This CDR3 contains 17 residues. V trimming: 4 bases; J trimming: 5 bases; junction bases outside the gene matches: 9. CDR3 amino acids: CASSRSLRTSGDNEQFF. CDR3 nucleotide sequence: TGTGCCAGCTCACGATCGCTTCGGACTAGCGGGGACAATGAGCAGTTCTTC.

V is TRBV27 and J is TRBJ1-6; D perhaps matches TRBD1 (5 bases). The CDR3 is made up of 14 amino acids. Germline CDR1 reads MNHEY; CDR2 reads SMNVEV (reference sequence). Trimming pared 6 bases from V and 10 bases from J, leaving 16 bases between. CDR3 in amino acids: CASSPGPMGSPLHF. The CDR3 DNA sequence: TGTGCCAGCAGCCCGGGACCCATGGGCTCACCCCTCCACTTT.